This T cell receptor beta chain was captured by sequencing in a study of cytomegalovirus exposure and HLA in healthy donors (dated 2017 in TCRdb). For the study in its entirety: In an earlier analysis of 550 to 750 of the donors, approximately 260 Gb of sequence data and about 110 million unique TCR beta sequences from approximately 180 million T cells were reported. Roughly 300 gigabases of sequencing data and 91 million or so unique TCR sequences made up an early release that covered several hundred HLA-typed donors. Of the 300 to 450 genotyped donors, about 80% fell in the genetic ancestry cluster associated with self-reported Caucasian donors. The aim of the study was to test whether cataloging public T cell receptors could identify signatures of past pathogen exposure. Using immunosequencing, the study profiled T cell repertoires from 640 or so subjects and related those repertoires to cytomegalovirus serostatus. In addition to the first cohort of around 670 subjects, a separate validation cohort of 120 different subjects was used. The study combined high-throughput TCR immunosequencing, statistical association of individual TCRs with disease status, and machine learning to predict cytomegalovirus infection status. A later analysis re-examined previously published TCR beta repertoires from around 670 donors and added high-resolution HLA genotyping to investigate patterns of TCR occurrence. Rather than using new phenotypic data, the later analysis identified candidate immune exposures from TCR beta sequences and from how often those sequences occurred across donors. An earlier analysis of 587 of the donors applied high-throughput TCR beta sequencing to assess whether each TCR beta V gene segment acted as functional or pseudogenic. Donor age, sex, ethnicity and CMV serostatus were compiled alongside the repertoire data. Genome-wide SNP genotypes for about three fifths of the roughly 670 donors were used in a later genetic analysis, which treated that subset as a discovery cohort. Every discovery cohort repertoire had been produced on one sequencing platform. Class I and class II HLA loci were covered by the typing at four-digit resolution. Typing coverage varied by locus: roughly 629-640 donors for A, B, C, DRB1 and DQB1; more than 500 for DQA1; nearly 610 for DPA1; 400 to 480 for DPB1. Roughly 5 DR-DQ haplotypes were handled as single units for association and clustering, since linkage in the cohort was strong. On average, over 200,000 unique TCR beta nucleotide sequences were sequenced per donor among fewer than 500 genotyped donors of the cohort, with approximately 18% of those sequences being non-productive.

The cohort consisted of approximately 690 healthy bone marrow donors. Cohort members were all nominally healthy when sampled, although unrecorded immune exposures were likely present. The donor tested CMV seronegative, placing the donor among the approximately 400 seronegative members of the cohort. A peripheral blood sample was collected from each donor, and TCR beta sequencing was performed on peripheral blood mononuclear cells. Genomic DNA was extracted from the blood cell samples with the Qiagen DNeasy Blood Extraction Kit. Points the paper makes about the study in general: A later analysis reported that several top co-occurrence clusters appeared linked to parvovirus B19, influenza, CMV and Epstein-Barr virus. The presence/absence analyses assumed that sequencing depth was roughly uniform across donors, and that assumption may not be true. Specific HLA alleles were associated with more than 15,000 TCR beta sequences at a false discovery rate of 0.05 in a later analysis. In this cohort, only TCR beta chains were sequenced, and detectable features were limited by the absence of alpha or paired-chain data. Three of the identified cytomegalovirus-associated TCR beta chains were confirmed in vitro to be specific for cytomegalovirus antigens. A later analysis found that HLA-associated TCR beta chains were more clonally expanded and had lower generation probabilities than equally common non-associated chains. An earlier analysis of 450 to 750 of the donors showed that most TCR beta V segments appeared in productive rearrangements either about 87% or about 30% of the time, which broadly matched IMGT annotations. Compared with the 666-donor mean, donors in an Asian-associated ancestry cluster had fewer N-insertions in productive TCRs, according to a later genetic analysis. Correlated functional status among segregating V segments might be attributable to linkage disequilibrium, but an unknown experimental factor could not be ruled out. When HLA alleles, especially DR and DQ, strongly co-occurred, attributing TCR associations to individual alleles was difficult. The study listed 164 TCR beta chains as associated with cytomegalovirus. Most CMV-associated TCR beta chains appeared to be HLA-restricted in a later analysis, and the HLA associations seemed to be driven largely by CMV exposure. Because HLA typing was unavailable for some donors at each locus, only the typed subset was used in association tests. Some IMGT-functional V segments, including TRBV6-2 and TRBV6-3, could not be distinguished by the 87-base-pair reads and were therefore excluded. The authors suggested that the approach could potentially be generalized to other disease states and immunological phenotypes. A later genetic analysis associated a missense DCLRE1C variant with V-gene and J-gene trimming of TCR beta chains, and an independent cohort replicated the association. A further reported finding was that TCR beta sequences accurately predicted the HLA-A and HLA-B alleles for most subjects in the first cohort. The earlier analysis of fewer than 750 of the donors excluded around 17 rarely observed V segments, including chromosome 9 orphons, because counts were too low. Most TCR sequences were observed very rarely across donors, whereas some public TCRs were present in many individuals. The sequencing pipeline was judged likely to have produced a cluster of highly shared sequence variants as a technical artifact. In a later analysis, TCR association rates were found to vary across HLA loci, with the most associated TCRs seen for DRB1 alleles and the fewest for HLA-C alleles. The classifier was reported to diagnose cytomegalovirus status with high specificity and sensitivity in both the original and validation cohorts. The only immune exposure information available for the cohort was CMV serostatus.

Library preparation was by the immunoSEQ multiplex PCR assay. For the multiplex PCR, a mixture combining 60 forward primers for TCR Vbeta segments and 13 reverse primers for TCR Jbeta segments was used. A multiplex PCR assay on genomic DNA amplified the CDR3 region of rearranged TCR beta genes. The amplified TCR beta libraries were sequenced on the Illumina HiSeq System as 87-base-pair reads. As for the original processing: A later analysis counted tens of millions of unique TCR beta chains across the 670 or so repertoires, and around 9.9 million of these chains were shared by at least two donors. To remove PCR and sequencing errors, raw reads were error-corrected and collapsed into unique sequences using a nearest-neighbor algorithm that merged closely related sequences. V, D and J gene segments were assigned by aligning CDR3 sequences to IMGT reference sequences. For a sequence to be retained, at least a six-nucleotide match to both a V gene segment and a J gene segment was required. A rearrangement counted as productive if the CDR3 had no stop codons and remained in frame with V and J, and every other rearrangement counted as non-productive. CDR3 was defined according to IMGT convention as the region running from the second conserved V-encoded cysteine to the conserved J-encoded phenylalanine. The earlier analysis of about 560 of the donors excluded any sequence lacking an unambiguous match to a single V gene segment. In an earlier analysis of approximately 590 of the donors, a V segment was called functional when productive rearrangements were above 56.7%, and segregating when the standard deviation between donors exceeded 5%. A statistical classification framework was built for diagnosing cytomegalovirus status from the catalog of TCR beta chain sequences. In a later analysis, TCR nucleotide sequences were compared against IMGT/GENE-DB human TR gene sequences so that V and J genes could be assigned. Using the TCRdist pipeline, a later analysis assigned CDR3 sequences along with most-parsimonious VDJ recombination scenarios. In a later analysis, each TCR beta chain was defined by its CDR3 amino acid sequence together with its V-gene family, and reads without a unique V-gene family were excluded. As a way to deal with suspected cross-contamination and a sequencing artifact, a later analysis dropped 450 to 700 nucleotide sequences that were highly shared and had low generation probability. In a later analysis, a clonal expansion index was calculated for each public chain from normalized within-repertoire ranks of inferred template counts. In a later analysis, generation probabilities were computed with a VDJ recombination model fitted to out-of-frame rearrangements, and the resulting probabilities were checked against IGoR. Hypergeometric tests were used in a later analysis to score TCR-TCR, TCR-HLA and TCR-CMV co-occurrence, with a repertoire-size bias correction applied to the TCR pairs. A later analysis estimated false discovery rates by permuting HLA or CMV assignments 20 times. In a later analysis, co-occurring TCRs were grouped using DBSCAN, and TCRdist sequence similarity was added for clustering within HLA-allele-positive subsets. Repertoires with fewer than 30,000 or more than 120,000 public chains, plus five repertoires with anomalous nucleotide sharing, were excluded from co-occurrence clustering. The clones in this table, taken by TCRdb from immuneACCESS, are in-frame only. Not every clone is retained; where verified, under half of the shortfall comes from an unresolved V gene, and the cause of the rest is unknown. The D gene and trimming were derived from the DNA, and the V and J assignments and clone size from that table. The table held for this sample gives about 150,000 clones. The top ten constitute about 1.6% of the sample.

CDR1 is given as SGHDT and CDR2 as YYEEEE, both from the germline V gene. Ends trimmed: V by 2 bases, J by 3 bases; bases unmatched to a gene: 14. The CDR3, cysteine through phenylalanine, is 19 amino acids long. The entry retains the CDR3 DNA only, 57 bases that are in frame from base 1. A word on this clone: This receptor's antigen is unknown.

The V and J segments used are TRBV5-6 and TRBJ2-5, with 12 bases in between that match TRBD2. The TCR comes from a woman aged 45 to 65 in good health and CMV-seronegative. Sequenced: PBMCs. The DNA sequence is TGTGCCAGCAGCTTTCCTCCGGGACTAGCGGGCTCCGTAGAAGAGACCCAGTACTTC. This codes for CASSFPPGLAGSVEETQYF.